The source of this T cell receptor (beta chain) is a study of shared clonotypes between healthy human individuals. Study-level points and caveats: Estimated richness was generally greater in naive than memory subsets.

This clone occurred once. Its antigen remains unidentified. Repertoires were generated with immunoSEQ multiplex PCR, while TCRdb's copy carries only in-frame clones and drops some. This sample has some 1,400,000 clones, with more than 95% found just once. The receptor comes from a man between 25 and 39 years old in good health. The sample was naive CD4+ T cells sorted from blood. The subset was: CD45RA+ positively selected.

CDR3 DNA sequence: TGTGCCAGCACTAGACGGACAGTGTCGGGCGGGGAGCTGTTTTTT. Translation: CASTRRTVSGGELFF. This sequence joins TRBV27 and TRBJ2-2; a weak D match, TRBD1 (6 bases). The CDR3 is made up of 15 amino acids. The germline V gene has CDR1 MNHEY and CDR2 SMNVEV (reference sequence). V was clipped by 7 bases and J by 7 bases, with 19 bases between them.